The clone carrying this T cell receptor (beta chain) has just one count. Participant reports of clinical history set cohort assignment. Cohort 3 donors were reported recovered after two negative PCRs, clearance, or symptom resolution. These data are taken from a study of blood T cell repertoires in COVID-19. Study-wide context: Sites across the United States, Italy and Spain contributed samples from acute and convalescent COVID-19.

The method was immunoSEQ multiplex PCR; TCRdb's version includes in-frame clones alone and lacks a portion of them. The repertoire holds about 280,000 clones, with 85% as singletons. The CDR3 has 20 residues. Germline assignment: CDR1 KGHDR and CDR2 SFDVKD. The V gene end was trimmed by 1 base and the J gene end by 3 bases; junction bases not matched to a gene: 16. This chain uses TRBV24-1 with TRBJ2-3, with 9 bases lining up with TRBD1. This TCR derives from a woman aged 45-65 years who had recovered from COVID-19. The sample comprised PBMCs or T cells enriched from blood (not recorded which). The CDR3 region has the DNA TGTGCCACCAGTGATTTAGAGGGAACGGACAGGGGACATCCTACAGATACGCAGTATTTT. Residues: CATSDLEGTDRGHPTDTQYF.